A selection of T cell receptor beta chains follows, all from one sample in a study of radiation and T cells in renal cell carcinoma. The method was immunoSEQ multiplex PCR; TCRdb's version includes in-frame clones alone and lacks a portion of them. Of about 140,000 clones in the sample, around four fifths were seen once. The sample consisted of blood, taken from a patient whose treatment included radiotherapy and nephrectomy. These TCRs come from a woman in her forties or fifties with renal cell carcinoma. CDR3s include the opening cysteine and the closing phenylalanine or tryptophan. Each record gives: clone size, CDR3 length, V gene, D gene, J gene, CDR3 DNA, CDR3 protein. The D gene is left open where the match is weak. The size entry is marked missing in some rows and otherwise reads once, few, many or a size class.

once,13,TRBV7-9,.,TRBJ1-2,TGTGCCAGCAGCTTTCACGGGGGACAAGGCTACACCTTC,CASSFHGGQGYTF
.,16,TRBV4-2,.,TRBJ2-7,TGTGCCAGAGAGGGGGACCTCCTGTTGGGCTCCTACGAGCAGTACTTC,CAREGDLLLGSYEQYF
.,16,TRBV2,.,TRBJ2-1,TGTGCCAGCAGTGAAAGACTCCGTACTAGGGGGTACGAGCAGTTCTTC,CASSERLRTRGYEQFF
.,17,TRBV12-5,.,TRBJ2-3,TGTGCTAGTGGTTTGTCCCCCGGGACACTTAGCACAGATACGCAGTATTTT,CASGLSPGTLSTDTQYF
.,13,TRBV25-1,.,TRBJ1-5,TGTGCCAGCAGTGAATATGGGGATCAGCCCCAGCATTTT,CASSEYGDQPQHF
.,12,TRBV5-8,.,TRBJ1-2,TGTGCCAGCAGCAGTGGACATAATGGCTACACCTTC,CASSSGHNGYTF
once,14,TRBV2,.,TRBJ1-2,TGTGCCAGCAGTGTCCGGGCAGCCTTAGGGGGCTACACCTTC,CASSVRAALGGYTF
.,14,TRBV5-6,TRBD1,TRBJ2-7,TGTGCCAGCACCACGGGGACAGGGATCTACGAGCAGTACTTC,CASTTGTGIYEQYF
.,15,TRBV15,TRBD1,TRBJ2-7,TGTGCCACCAGCAGGGACAGGGGCCAAGCCCACGAGCAGTACTTC,CATSRDRGQAHEQYF
.,13,TRBV7-2,.,TRBJ2-7,TGTGCCAGCAGGCAAAATGGCCCGGGCGAGCAGTACTTC,CASRQNGPGEQYF
once,12,TRBV6-6,.,TRBJ2-1,TGTGCCAGCAGTTACGGGTACAATGAGCAGTTCTTC,CASSYGYNEQFF
.,17,TRBV9,TRBD1,TRBJ2-7,TGTGCCAGCAGCCACTCCCGAACGGGACAGGCGTCCCTGACGCAGTACTTC,CASSHSRTGQASLTQYF
.,13,TRBV6-5,TRBD1,TRBJ2-7,TGTGCCAGCAGGATGGGACAGAACTACGAGCAGTACTTC,CASRMGQNYEQYF
.,13,TRBV5-1,.,TRBJ2-3,TGCGCCAGCAAGGAGGGTTGGATGGATACGCAGTATTTT,CASKEGWMDTQYF
.,14,TRBV5-1,.,TRBJ1-2,TGCGCCAGCAGCGAAGCTACTCAGGACAATGGCTACACCTTC,CASSEATQDNGYTF
once,14,TRBV10-2,.,TRBJ2-5,TGCGCCAGCAGTGATGTGGGGCCGGTTGAGACCCAGTACTTC,CASSDVGPVETQYF
few,15,TRBV4-3,.,TRBJ1-2,TGCGCCAGCAGCCAAGCAACGGCAACCGTCCGGGGCTACACCTTC,CASSQATATVRGYTF
.,13,TRBV10-3,TRBD1,TRBJ1-2,TGTGCCATCAGTGGGGACAGGGTCGATGGCTACACCTTC,CAISGDRVDGYTF
.,15,TRBV15,.,TRBJ2-5,TGTGCCACCAGCAGAGATCGTTACAGCGTGGAGACCCAGTACTTC,CATSRDRYSVETQYF
.,18,TRBV5-7,TRBD1,TRBJ1-5,TGTGCCAGCAGCTTGTTTGGATTGCGGGACAGGGTATTTCAGCCCCAGCATTTT,CASSLFGLRDRVFQPQHF
.,15,TRBV25-1,TRBD1,TRBJ1-2,TGTGCCAGCAGCTCCCCACGACAGGGGGCCTATGGCTACACCTTC,CASSSPRQGAYGYTF
.,14,TRBV27,.,TRBJ2-5,TGTGCCAGCAGTCGGGGGACACCGCAGGAGACCCAGTACTTC,CASSRGTPQETQYF
.,13,TRBV5-4,.,TRBJ2-3,TGTGCCAGCAGCTTGGCCGGAGGGGATACGCAGTATTTT,CASSLAGGDTQYF
.,15,TRBV7-2,TRBD1,TRBJ1-2,TGTGCCAGCAGCTTAGGATCGACAGGGGACTATGGCTACACCTTC,CASSLGSTGDYGYTF